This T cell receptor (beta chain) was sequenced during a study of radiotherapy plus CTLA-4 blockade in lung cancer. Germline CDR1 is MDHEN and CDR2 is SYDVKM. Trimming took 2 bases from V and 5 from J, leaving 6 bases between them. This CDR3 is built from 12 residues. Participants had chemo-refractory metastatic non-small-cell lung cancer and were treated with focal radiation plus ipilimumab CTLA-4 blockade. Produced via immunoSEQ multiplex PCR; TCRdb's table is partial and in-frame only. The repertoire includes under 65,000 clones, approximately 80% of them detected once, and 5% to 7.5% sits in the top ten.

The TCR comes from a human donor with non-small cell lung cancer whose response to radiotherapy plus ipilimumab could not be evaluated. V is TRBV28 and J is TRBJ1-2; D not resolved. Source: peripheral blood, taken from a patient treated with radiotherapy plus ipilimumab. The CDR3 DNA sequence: TGTGCCAGCAGTTTACAAACATATGGCTACACCTTC. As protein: CASSLQTYGYTF.